The present entry profiles one TCR beta chain with its context. J lost 4 bases, V lost 1 base, and 7 bases had no gene match. The germline V gene encodes CDR1 SEHNR and CDR2 FQNEAQ (reference sequence). The CDR3 spans 17 residues. TCRdb's table, derived via immunoSEQ multiplex PCR, lists solely in-frame clones and lacks some. This table holds some 300,000 clones, 88% found once. This specimen comes from a study of blood T cell repertoires in COVID-19. In the study overall: There were acute and convalescent COVID-19 samples, and they came from the United States, Italy and Spain.

Each participant's cohort was designated according to participant-reported clinical history. Two negative PCRs, clearance, or symptom resolution were required of recovered Cohort 3 donors. The V call is TRBV7-9, the J call TRBJ2-3; TRBD2 matches 11 bases. This TCR was sampled from a woman aged 25-40 years who had recovered from COVID-19. Sequencing was carried out using PBMCs or T cells enriched from blood (not recorded which). Here the CDR3 DNA reads TGTGCCAGCAGCTTAGGCCTAGCGGGGGGTGGGGCAGATACGCAGTATTTT. It encodes CASSLGLAGGGADTQYF. The full variable domain, in which reference TRBV7-9 and TRBJ2-3 provide the parts outside the CDR3, is DTGVSQNPRHKITKRGQNVTFRCDPISEHNRLYWYRQTLGQGPEFLTYFQNEAQLEKSRLLSDRFSAERPKGSFSTLEIQRTEQGDSAMYLCASSLGLAGGGADTQYFGPGTRLTVL.